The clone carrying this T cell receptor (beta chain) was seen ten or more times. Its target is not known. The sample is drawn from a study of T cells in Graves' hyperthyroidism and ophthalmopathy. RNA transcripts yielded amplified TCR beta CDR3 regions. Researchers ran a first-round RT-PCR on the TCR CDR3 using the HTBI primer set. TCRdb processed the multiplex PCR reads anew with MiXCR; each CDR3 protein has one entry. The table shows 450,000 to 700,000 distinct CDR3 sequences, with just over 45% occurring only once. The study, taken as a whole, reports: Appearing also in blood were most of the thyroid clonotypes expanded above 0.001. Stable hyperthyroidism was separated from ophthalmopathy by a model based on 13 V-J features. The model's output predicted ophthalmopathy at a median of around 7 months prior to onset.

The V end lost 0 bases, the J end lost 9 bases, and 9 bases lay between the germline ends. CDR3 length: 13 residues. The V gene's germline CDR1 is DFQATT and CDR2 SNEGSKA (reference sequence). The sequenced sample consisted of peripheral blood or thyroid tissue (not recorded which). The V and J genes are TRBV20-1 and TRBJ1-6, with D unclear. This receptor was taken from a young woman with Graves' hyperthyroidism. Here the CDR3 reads CSARDYGVSPLHF. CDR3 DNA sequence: TGCAGTGCTAGAGATTATGGGGTTTCACCCCTCCACTTT.